This T cell receptor beta chain is from a study of blood T cell repertoires in COVID-19. Background on the study: The origin of the acute and convalescent COVID-19 samples was the United States, Italy and Spain. The analysed material was cDNA or gDNA that came from T cells, B-cell-depleted T cells, or PBMCs.

Two negative PCRs, clearance, or symptom resolution were required of recovered Cohort 3 donors. Trimming removed 2 bases from V and 7 bases from J, with 18 bases in between. Germline V gives CDR1 MNHEY, CDR2 SVGEGT. The CDR3 consists of 17 residues. Original analysis: Reference gene primer amplification in the assay estimated nucleated cell counts. The protocol was immunoSEQ multiplex PCR, while the TCRdb copy is restricted to in-frame clones and leaves out a portion. The DNA was the basis for D and trimming; V, J and clone size are from that table. This sample carries roughly 300,000 clones, about 90% of them seen once, and the ten largest clones take more than 1%.

Input material: PBMCs or T cells enriched from blood (not recorded which). This clonotype was obtained from a woman aged 25 to 39 who had recovered from COVID-19. The chain couples TRBV6-2 or TRBV6-3 to TRBJ1-6, with D hard to call. CDR3: CASSYLPGEDWNSPLHF. The CDR3 nucleotides read TGTGCCAGCAGTTACCTACCCGGAGAGGATTGGAATTCACCCCTCCACTTT.